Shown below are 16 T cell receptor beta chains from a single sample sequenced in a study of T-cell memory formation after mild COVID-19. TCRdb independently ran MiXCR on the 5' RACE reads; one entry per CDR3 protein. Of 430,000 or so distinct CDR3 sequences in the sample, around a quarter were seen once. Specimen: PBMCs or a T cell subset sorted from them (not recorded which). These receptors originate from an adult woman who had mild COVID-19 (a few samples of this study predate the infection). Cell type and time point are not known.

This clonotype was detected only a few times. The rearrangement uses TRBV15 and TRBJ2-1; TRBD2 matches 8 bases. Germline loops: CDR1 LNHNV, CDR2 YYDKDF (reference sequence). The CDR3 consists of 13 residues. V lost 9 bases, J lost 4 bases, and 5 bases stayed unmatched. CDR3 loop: CATAGALYNEQFF. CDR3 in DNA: TGTGCCACAGCGGGAGCGCTTTACAATGAGCAGTTCTTC.

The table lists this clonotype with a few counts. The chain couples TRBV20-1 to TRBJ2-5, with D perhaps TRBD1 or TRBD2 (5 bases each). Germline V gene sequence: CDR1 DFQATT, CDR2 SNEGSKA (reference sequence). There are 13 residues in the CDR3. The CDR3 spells CTGRDAYQETQYF. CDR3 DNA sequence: TGCACCGGCAGGGACGCTTACCAAGAGACCCAGTACTTC.

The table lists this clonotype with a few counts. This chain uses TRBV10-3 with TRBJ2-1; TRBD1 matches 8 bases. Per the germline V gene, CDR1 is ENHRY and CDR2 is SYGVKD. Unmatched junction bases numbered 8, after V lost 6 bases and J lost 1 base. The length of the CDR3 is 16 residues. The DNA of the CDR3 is TGTGCCATCAGAGAATATCAGGGGGCGTCCTACAATGAGCAGTTCTTC. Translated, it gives CAIREYQGASYNEQFF.

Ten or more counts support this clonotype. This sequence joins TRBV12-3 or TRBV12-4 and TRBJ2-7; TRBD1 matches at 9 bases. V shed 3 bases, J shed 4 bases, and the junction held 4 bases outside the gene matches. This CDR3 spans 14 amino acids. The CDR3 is CASSFSTGGYEQYF. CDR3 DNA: TGTGCCAGCAGTTTCTCGACAGGGGGGTACGAGCAGTACTTC.

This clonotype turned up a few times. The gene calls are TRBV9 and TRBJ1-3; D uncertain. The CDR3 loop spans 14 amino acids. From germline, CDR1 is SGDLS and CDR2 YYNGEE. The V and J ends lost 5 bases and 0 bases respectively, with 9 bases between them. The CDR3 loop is CASSADGSGNTIYF. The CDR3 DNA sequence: TGTGCCAGCAGTGCAGACGGCTCTGGAAACACCATATATTTT.

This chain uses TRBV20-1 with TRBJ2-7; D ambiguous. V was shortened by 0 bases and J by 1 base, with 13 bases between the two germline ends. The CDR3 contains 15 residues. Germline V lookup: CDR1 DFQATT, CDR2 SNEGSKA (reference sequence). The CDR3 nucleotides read TGCAGTGCTAGAGATAATCGGCGGACGTCCTACGAGCAGTACTTC. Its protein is CSARDNRRTSYEQYF.

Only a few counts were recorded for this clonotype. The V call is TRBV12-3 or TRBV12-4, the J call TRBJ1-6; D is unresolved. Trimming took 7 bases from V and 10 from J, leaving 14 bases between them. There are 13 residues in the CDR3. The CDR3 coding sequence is TGTGCCAGCAAACCATCCGGTGGATCACCCCTCCACTTT. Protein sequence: CASKPSGGSPLHF.

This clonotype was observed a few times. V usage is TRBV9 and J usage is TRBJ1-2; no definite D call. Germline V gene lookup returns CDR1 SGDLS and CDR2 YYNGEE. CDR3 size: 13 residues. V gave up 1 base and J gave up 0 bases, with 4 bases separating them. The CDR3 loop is CASSVQSNYGYTF. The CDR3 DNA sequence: TGTGCCAGCAGCGTACAGTCTAACTATGGCTACACCTTC.

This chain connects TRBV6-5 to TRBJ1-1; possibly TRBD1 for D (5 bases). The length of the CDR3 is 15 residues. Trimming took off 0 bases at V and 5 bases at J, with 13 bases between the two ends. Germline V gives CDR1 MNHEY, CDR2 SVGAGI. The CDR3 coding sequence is TGTGCCAGCAGTTACTCGATGGCAGGGTGGACTGAAGCTTTCTTT. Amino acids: CASSYSMAGWTEAFF.

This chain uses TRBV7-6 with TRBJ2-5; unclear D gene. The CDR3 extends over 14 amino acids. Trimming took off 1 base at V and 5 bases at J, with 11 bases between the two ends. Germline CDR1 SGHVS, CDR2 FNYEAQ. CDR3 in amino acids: CASSLVVGFETQYF. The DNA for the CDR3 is TGTGCCAGCAGCTTAGTAGTAGGTTTTGAGACCCAGTACTTC. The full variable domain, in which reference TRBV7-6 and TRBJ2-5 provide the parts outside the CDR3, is GAGVSQSPRYKVTKRGQDVALRCDPISGHVSLYWYRQALGQGPEFLTYFNYEAQQDKSGLPNDRFSAERPEGSISTLTIQRTEQRDSAMYRCASSLVVGFETQYFGPGTRLLVL.

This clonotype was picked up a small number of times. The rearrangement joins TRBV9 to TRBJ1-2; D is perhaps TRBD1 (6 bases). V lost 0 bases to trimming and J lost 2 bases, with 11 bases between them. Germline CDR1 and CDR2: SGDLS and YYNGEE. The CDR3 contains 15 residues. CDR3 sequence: CASSVEGGSNYGYTF. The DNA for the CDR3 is TGTGCCAGCAGCGTAGAAGGGGGGAGCAACTATGGCTACACCTTC.

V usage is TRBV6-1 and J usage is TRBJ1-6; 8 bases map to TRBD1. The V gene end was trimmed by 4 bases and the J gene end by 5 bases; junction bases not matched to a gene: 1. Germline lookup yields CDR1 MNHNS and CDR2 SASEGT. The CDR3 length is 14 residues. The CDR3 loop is CASSGQGNNSPLHF. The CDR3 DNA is TGTGCCAGCAGTGGACAGGGGAATAATTCACCCCTCCACTTT.

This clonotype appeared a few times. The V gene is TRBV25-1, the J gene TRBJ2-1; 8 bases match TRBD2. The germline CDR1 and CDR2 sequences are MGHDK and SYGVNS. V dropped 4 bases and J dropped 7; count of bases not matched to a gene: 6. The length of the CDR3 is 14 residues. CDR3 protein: CASSVAGGRNEQFF. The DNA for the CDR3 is TGTGCCAGCAGTGTCGCGGGAGGAAGGAATGAGCAGTTCTTC.

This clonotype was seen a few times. CDR3 sequence (DNA): TGTGCCAGCAGTTTAAGACAGCCCGGGGGGTACACTGAAGCTTTCTTT. Translation gives CASSLRQPGGYTEAFF. The rearrangement links TRBV12-3 or TRBV12-4 to TRBJ1-1; D perhaps matches TRBD1 (5 bases). The length of the CDR3 is 16 residues. V dropped 2 bases and J dropped 3 bases, with 16 bases sitting between them.

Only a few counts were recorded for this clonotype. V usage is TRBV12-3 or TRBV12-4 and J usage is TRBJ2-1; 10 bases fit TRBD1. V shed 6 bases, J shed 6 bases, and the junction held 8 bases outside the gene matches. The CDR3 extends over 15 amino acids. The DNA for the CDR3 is TGTGCCAGCAGGCCCGGGACAGGGGCCTTCAATGAGCAGTTCTTC. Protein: CASRPGTGAFNEQFF.

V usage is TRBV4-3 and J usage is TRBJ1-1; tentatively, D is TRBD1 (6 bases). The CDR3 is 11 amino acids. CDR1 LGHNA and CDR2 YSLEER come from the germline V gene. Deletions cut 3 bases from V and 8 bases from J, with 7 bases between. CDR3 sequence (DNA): TGCGCCAGCAGCCACGACAGGGAAGCTTTCTTT. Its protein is CASSHDREAFF.